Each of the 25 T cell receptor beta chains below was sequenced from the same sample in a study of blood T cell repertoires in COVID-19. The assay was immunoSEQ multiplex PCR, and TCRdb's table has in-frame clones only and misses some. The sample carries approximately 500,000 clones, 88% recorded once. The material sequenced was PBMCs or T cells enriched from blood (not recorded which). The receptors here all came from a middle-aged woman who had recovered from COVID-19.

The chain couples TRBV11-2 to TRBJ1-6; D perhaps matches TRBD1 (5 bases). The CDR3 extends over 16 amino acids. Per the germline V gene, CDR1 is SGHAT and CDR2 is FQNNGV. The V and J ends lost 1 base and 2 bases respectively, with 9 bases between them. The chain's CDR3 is CASSLAATAYNSPLHF. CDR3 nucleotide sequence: TGTGCCAGCAGCTTAGCTGCGACAGCCTATAATTCACCCCTCCACTTT.

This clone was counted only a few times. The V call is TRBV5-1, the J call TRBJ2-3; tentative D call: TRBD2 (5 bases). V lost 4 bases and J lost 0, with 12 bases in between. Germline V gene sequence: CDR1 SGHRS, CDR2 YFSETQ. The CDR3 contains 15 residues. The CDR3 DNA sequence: TGCGCCAGCAGCCCCGGGATGGGGAGCACAGATACGCAGTATTTT. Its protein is CASSPGMGSTDTQYF.

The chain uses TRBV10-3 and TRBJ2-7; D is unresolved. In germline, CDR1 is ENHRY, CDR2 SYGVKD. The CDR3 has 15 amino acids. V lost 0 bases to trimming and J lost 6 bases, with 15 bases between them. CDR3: CAISESNWANFEQYF. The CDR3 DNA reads TGTGCCATCAGTGAGTCGAATTGGGCCAACTTCGAGCAGTACTTC.

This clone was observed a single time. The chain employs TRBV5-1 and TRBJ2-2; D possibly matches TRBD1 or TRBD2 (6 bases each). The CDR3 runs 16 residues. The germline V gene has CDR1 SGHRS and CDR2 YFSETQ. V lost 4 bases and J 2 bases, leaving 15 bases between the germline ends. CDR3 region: CASSLGAGLNTGELFF. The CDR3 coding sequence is TGCGCCAGCAGCCTGGGGGCGGGACTCAACACCGGGGAGCTGTTTTTT. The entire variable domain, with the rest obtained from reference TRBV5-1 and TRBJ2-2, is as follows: KAGVTQTPRYLIKTRGQQVTLSCSPISGHRSVSWYQQTPGQGLQFLFEYFSETQRNKGNFPGRFSGRQFSNSRSEMNVSTLELGDSALYLCASSLGAGLNTGELFFGEGSRLTVL.

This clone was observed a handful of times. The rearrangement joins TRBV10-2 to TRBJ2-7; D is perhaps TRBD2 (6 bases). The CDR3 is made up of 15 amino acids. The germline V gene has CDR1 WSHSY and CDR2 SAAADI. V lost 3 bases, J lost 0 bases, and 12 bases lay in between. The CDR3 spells CASSEVAAHSYEQYF. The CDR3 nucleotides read TGCGCCAGCAGTGAAGTAGCGGCCCACTCCTACGAGCAGTACTTC.

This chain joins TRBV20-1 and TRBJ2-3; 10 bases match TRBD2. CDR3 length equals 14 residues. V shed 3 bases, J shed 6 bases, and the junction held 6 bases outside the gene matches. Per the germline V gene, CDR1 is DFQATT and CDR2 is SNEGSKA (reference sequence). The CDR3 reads CSASRASGSDTQYF. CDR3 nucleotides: TGCAGTGCTAGTCGGGCTAGCGGGAGTGATACGCAGTATTTT.

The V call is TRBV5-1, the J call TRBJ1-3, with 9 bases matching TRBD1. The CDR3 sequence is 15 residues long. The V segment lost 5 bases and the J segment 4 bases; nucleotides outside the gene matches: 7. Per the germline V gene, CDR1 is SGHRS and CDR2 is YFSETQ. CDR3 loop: CASRSGTGMGNTIYF. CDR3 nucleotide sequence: TGCGCCAGCAGGTCCGGGACAGGGATGGGAAACACCATATATTTT.

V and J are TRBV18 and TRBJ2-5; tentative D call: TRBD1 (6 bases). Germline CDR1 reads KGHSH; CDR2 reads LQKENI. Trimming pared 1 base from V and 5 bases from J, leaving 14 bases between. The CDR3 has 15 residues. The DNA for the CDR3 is TGTGCCAGCTCACCACGGGGGCTAGTCGGGGAGACCCAGTACTTC. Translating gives CASSPRGLVGETQYF.

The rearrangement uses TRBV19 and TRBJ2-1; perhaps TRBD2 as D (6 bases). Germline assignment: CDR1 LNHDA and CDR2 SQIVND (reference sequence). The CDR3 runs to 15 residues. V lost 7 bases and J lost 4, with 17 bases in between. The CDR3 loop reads CASTSYGGIYNEQFF. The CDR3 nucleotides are TGTGCCAGTACTTCTTATGGCGGGATTTACAATGAGCAGTTCTTC.

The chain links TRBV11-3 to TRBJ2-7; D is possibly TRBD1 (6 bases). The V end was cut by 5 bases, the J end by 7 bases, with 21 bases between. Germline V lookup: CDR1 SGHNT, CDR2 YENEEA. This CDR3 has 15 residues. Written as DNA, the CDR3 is TGTGCCAGCAGCGGGACCGGGACACCCTTAGGGGAGCAGTACTTC. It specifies CASSGTGTPLGEQYF.

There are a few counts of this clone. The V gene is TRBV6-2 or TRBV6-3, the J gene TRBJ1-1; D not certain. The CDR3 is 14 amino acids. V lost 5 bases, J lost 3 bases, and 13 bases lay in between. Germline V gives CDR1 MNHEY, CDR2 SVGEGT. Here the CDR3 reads CASSLTRQYTEAFF. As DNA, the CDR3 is TGTGCCAGCAGTCTCACCCGCCAGTACACTGAAGCTTTCTTT.

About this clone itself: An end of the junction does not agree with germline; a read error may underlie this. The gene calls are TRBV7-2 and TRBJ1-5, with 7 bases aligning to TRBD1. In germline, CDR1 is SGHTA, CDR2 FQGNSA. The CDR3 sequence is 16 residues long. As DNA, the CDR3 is TGTGCCAGCAGCTTAGCTGGGACAGTGGGCAAACAGCCCCAGCATTTT. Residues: CASSLAGTVGKQPQHF. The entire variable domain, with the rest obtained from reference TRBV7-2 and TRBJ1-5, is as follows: GAGVSQSPSNKVTEKGKDVELRCDPISGHTALYWYRQSLGQGLEFLIYFQGNSAPDKSGLPSDRFSAERTGGSVSTLTIQRTQQEDSAVYLCASSLAGTVGKQPQHFGDGTRLSIL.

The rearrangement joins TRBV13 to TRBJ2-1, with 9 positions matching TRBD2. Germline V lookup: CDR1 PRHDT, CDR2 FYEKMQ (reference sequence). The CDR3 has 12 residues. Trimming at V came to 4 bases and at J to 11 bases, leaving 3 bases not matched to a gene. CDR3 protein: CASSSASGKQFF. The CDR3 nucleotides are TGTGCCAGCAGCTCGGCTAGCGGGAAGCAGTTCTTC.

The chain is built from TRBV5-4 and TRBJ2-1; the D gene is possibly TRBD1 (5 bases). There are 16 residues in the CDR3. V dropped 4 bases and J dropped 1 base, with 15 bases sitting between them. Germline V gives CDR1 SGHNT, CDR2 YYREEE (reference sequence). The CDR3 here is CASSPPPTASYNEQFF. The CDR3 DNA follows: TGTGCCAGCAGCCCCCCCCCGACAGCATCCTACAATGAGCAGTTCTTC.

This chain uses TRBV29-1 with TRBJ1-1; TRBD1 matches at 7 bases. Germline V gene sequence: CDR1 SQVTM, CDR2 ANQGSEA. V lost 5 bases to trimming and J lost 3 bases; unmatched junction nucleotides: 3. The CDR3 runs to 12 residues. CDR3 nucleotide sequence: TGCAGCGTTCGACAGGGTTACACTGAAGCTTTCTTT. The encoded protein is CSVRQGYTEAFF.

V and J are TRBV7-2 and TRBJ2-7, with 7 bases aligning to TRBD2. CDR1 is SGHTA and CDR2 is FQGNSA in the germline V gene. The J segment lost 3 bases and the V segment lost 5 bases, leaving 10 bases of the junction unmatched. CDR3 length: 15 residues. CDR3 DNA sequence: TGTGCCAGCAGCCCCCGCGGGACTACCTTCTACGAGCAGTACTTC. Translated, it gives CASSPRGTTFYEQYF.

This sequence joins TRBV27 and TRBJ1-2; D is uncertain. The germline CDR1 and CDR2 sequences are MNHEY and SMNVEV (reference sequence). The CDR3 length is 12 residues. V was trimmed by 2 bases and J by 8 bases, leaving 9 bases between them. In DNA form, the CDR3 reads TGTGCCAGCAGTTTACCCCCTGAGGGCTACACCTTC. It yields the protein CASSLPPEGYTF.

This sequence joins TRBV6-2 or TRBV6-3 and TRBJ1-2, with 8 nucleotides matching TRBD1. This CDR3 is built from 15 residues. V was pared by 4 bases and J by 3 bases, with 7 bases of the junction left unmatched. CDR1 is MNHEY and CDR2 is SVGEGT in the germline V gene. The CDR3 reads CASSSPLTGDYGYTF. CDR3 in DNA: TGTGCCAGCAGTTCACCCCTGACAGGGGACTATGGCTACACCTTC.

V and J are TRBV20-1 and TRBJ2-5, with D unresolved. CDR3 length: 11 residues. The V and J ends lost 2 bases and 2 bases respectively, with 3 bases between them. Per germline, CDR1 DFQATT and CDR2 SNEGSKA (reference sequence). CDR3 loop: CSARYQETQYF. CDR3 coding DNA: TGCAGTGCTAGATATCAAGAGACCCAGTACTTC.

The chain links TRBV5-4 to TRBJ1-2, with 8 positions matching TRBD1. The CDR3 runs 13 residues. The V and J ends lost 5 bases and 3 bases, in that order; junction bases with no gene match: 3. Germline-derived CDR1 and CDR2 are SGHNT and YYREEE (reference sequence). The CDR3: CASSSGQDYGYTF. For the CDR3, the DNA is TGTGCCAGCAGTTCGGGACAGGACTATGGCTACACCTTC.

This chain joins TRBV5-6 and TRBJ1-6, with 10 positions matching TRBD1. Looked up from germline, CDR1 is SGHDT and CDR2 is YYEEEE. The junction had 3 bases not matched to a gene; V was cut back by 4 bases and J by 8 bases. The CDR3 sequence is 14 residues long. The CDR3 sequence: CASSPGTGDSPLHF. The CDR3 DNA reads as TGTGCCAGCAGCCCCGGGACAGGGGATTCACCCCTCCACTTT. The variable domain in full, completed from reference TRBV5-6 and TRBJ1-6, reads DAGVTQSPTHLIKTRGQQVTLRCSPKSGHDTVSWYQQALGQGPQFIFQYYEEEERQRGNFPDRFSGHQFPNYSSELNVNALLLGDSALYLCASSPGTGDSPLHFGNGTRLTVT.

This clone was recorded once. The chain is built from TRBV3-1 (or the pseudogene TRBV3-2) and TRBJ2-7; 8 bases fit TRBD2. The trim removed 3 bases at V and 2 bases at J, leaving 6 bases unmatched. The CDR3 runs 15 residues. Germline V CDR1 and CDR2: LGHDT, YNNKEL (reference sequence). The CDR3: CASSHKIAGTYEQYF. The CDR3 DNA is TGTGCCAGCAGCCATAAGATAGCGGGAACCTACGAGCAGTACTTC.

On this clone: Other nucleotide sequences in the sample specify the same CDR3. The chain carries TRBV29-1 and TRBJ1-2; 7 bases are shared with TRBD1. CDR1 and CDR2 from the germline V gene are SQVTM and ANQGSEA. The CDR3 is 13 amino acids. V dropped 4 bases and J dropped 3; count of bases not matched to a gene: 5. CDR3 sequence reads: CSVGQGADYGYTF. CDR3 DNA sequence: TGCAGCGTTGGACAGGGTGCTGACTATGGCTACACCTTC.

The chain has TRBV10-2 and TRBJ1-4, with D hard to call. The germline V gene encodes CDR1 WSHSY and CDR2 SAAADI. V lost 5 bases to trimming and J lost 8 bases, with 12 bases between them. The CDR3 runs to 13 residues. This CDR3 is CASSIELGEKLFF. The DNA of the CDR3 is TGCGCCAGCAGTATCGAACTGGGCGAAAAACTGTTTTTT.

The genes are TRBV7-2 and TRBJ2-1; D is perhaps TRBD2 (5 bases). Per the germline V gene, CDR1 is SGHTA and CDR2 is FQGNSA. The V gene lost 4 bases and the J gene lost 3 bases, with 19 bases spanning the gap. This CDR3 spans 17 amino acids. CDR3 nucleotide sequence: TGTGCCAGCAGCTCTAGGGCCCAAGCTAGCTACTACAATGAGCAGTTCTTC. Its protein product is CASSSRAQASYYNEQFF.